This entry lists 19 T cell receptor beta chains sequenced from one sample in a study of blood T cell repertoires in COVID-19. Assay used: immunoSEQ multiplex PCR; TCRdb lists only in-frame clones, some missing. The sample has tens of thousands of clones; approximately 91% are singletons. Sequencing was performed on peripheral blood. Receptor source: a woman aged 80 or over with acute or convalescent COVID-19.

The chain is built from TRBV7-9 and TRBJ2-1; 9 nucleotides agree with TRBD1. The J segment lost 5 bases and the V segment lost 1 base, leaving 6 bases of the junction unmatched. Germline lookup yields CDR1 SEHNR and CDR2 FQNEAQ (reference sequence). This CDR3 contains 16 residues. The CDR3 region is CASSLGAGTGNNEQFF. CDR3 coding DNA: TGTGCCAGCAGCTTAGGCGCTGGGACAGGGAACAATGAGCAGTTCTTC.

The rearrangement links TRBV5-1 to TRBJ1-1; no clear D gene. The V and J ends lost 2 bases and 2 bases respectively, with 7 bases between them. CDR3 length equals 13 residues. Germline-derived CDR1 and CDR2 are SGHRS and YFSETQ. CDR3 in DNA: TGCGCCAGCAGCTTAACAGTTAACACTGAAGCTTTCTTT. Its protein is CASSLTVNTEAFF.

The V and J genes are TRBV30 and TRBJ1-1; D unclear. Germline lookup yields CDR1 GTSNPN and CDR2 SVGIG (reference sequence). The V end was cut by 1 base, the J end by 3 bases, with 21 bases between. The CDR3 is 17 residues long. CDR3 DNA sequence: TGTGCCTGGAGTGCCCCCGGGGTTAATCGTAGGGACACTGAAGCTTTCTTT. Translation gives CAWSAPGVNRRDTEAFF.

V is TRBV5-1 and J is TRBJ2-7, with TRBD1 identical over 7 bases. Germline V gene sequence: CDR1 SGHRS, CDR2 YFSETQ. The CDR3 totals 14 residues. V shed 0 bases and J 4 bases; nucleotides not matched to a gene: 4. CDR3: CASSLERQGYEQYF. The CDR3 DNA reads as TGCGCCAGCAGCTTGGAAAGACAGGGATACGAGCAGTACTTC.

The chain recombines TRBV2 with TRBJ1-6; 7 nucleotides match TRBD1. Germline trimming cut 7 bases from V and 10 bases from J; bases unmatched to any gene: 10. CDR3 length equals 14 residues. CDR1 SNHLY and CDR2 FYNNEI come from the germline V gene. The CDR3 loop reads CASTPARQGSPLHF. The CDR3 DNA is TGTGCCAGCACCCCGGCGAGACAGGGATCACCCCTCCACTTT.

This rearrangement joins TRBV5-1 to TRBJ2-2; perhaps TRBD2 as D (5 bases). V lost 3 bases to trimming and J lost 1 base, with 10 bases between them. CDR3 size: 15 residues. Germline-derived CDR1 and CDR2 are SGHRS and YFSETQ. In DNA, the CDR3 is TGCGCCAGCAGCTGGTCGGGGATGAACACCGGGGAGCTGTTTTTT. It specifies CASSWSGMNTGELFF.

The gene calls are TRBV2 and TRBJ1-2; 9 bases are shared with TRBD1. Germline CDR1 and CDR2: SNHLY and FYNNEI. The CDR3 covers 14 residues. V shed 5 bases and J 4 bases; nucleotides not matched to a gene: 5. The CDR3: CASSMDRGGYGYTF. DNA of the CDR3: TGTGCCAGCAGTATGGACAGGGGTGGCTATGGCTACACCTTC.

The rearrangement links TRBV5-6 to TRBJ1-2; TRBD1 matches at 7 bases. Germline V lookup: CDR1 SGHDT, CDR2 YYEEEE. Germline trimming cut 0 bases from V and 7 bases from J; bases unmatched to any gene: 6. This CDR3 spans 14 amino acids. The chain's CDR3 is CASSLGHRGFGYTF. The CDR3 DNA reads as TGTGCCAGCAGCTTGGGTCACAGGGGATTTGGCTACACCTTC.

CDR3 nucleotides: TGTGCCAGCAAGTTTAGCGTGGGAGGGGCCAACGTCCTGACTTTC. Its protein product is CASKFSVGGANVLTF. The chain is built from TRBV6-5 and TRBJ2-6, with a tentative D call TRBD2 (5 bases). This CDR3 comprises 15 residues. V lost 7 bases, J lost 4 bases, and 14 bases lay in between. Germline-derived CDR1 and CDR2 are MNHEY and SVGAGI.

The chain recombines TRBV28 with TRBJ1-2; D remains ambiguous. CDR3 size: 12 residues. Germline V CDR1 and CDR2: MDHEN, SYDVKM. V was cut by 2 bases and J by 8 bases, with 9 bases left in between. The DNA of the CDR3 is TGTGCCAGCAGTTTAGAGGGTTACGGCTACACCTTC. Its protein product is CASSLEGYGYTF.

V is TRBV9 and J is TRBJ2-3; 9 nucleotides match TRBD2. The junction had 7 bases not matched to a gene; V was cut back by 2 bases and J by 3 bases. The CDR3 is 16 amino acids. The germline V gene encodes CDR1 SGDLS and CDR2 YYNGEE. In DNA, the CDR3 is TGTGCCAGCAGCGTTTTAGCGGGAGTCCCTACAGATACGCAGTATTTT. Translating it yields CASSVLAGVPTDTQYF.

The chain's CDR3 is CASSLRQGPSNQPQHF. As DNA, the CDR3 is TGTGCCAGCAGTCTGAGACAGGGCCCTAGCAATCAGCCCCAGCATTTT. V is TRBV6-6 and J is TRBJ1-5, with TRBD1 identical over 7 bases. V shed 5 bases and J 0 bases; nucleotides not matched to a gene: 7. Germline V gene data show CDR1 as MNHNY and CDR2 as SVGAGI (reference sequence). The CDR3 contains 16 residues.

The chain is built from TRBV5-1 and TRBJ2-7; 7 bases are shared with TRBD1. The V and J ends lost 0 bases and 2 bases, in that order; junction bases with no gene match: 20. This CDR3 spans 20 amino acids. Germline assignment: CDR1 SGHRS and CDR2 YFSETQ. CDR3 bases: TGCGCCAGCAGCTTGGCACGTCCTGGACAGGCGAATGGTATCCCCTACGAGCAGTACTTC. Translated: CASSLARPGQANGIPYEQYF. The full variable domain, in which reference TRBV5-1 and TRBJ2-7 provide the parts outside the CDR3, is KAGVTQTPRYLIKTRGQQVTLSCSPISGHRSVSWYQQTPGQGLQFLFEYFSETQRNKGNFPGRFSGRQFSNSRSEMNVSTLELGDSALYLCASSLARPGQANGIPYEQYFGPGTRLTVT.

This chain uses TRBV3-1 (or the pseudogene TRBV3-2) with TRBJ2-5; 7 bases agree with TRBD1. CDR1 and CDR2 (germline): LGHDT, YNNKEL (reference sequence). This CDR3 comprises 16 residues. V trimming: 0 bases; J trimming: 2 bases; junction bases outside the gene matches: 6. The chain's CDR3 is CASSQDTGDVQETQYF. In DNA form, the CDR3 reads TGTGCCAGCAGCCAAGATACAGGGGACGTACAAGAGACCCAGTACTTC.

The rearrangement uses TRBV3-1 (or the pseudogene TRBV3-2) and TRBJ2-7, with 7 bases identical to TRBD2. CDR1 is LGHDT and CDR2 is YNNKEL in the germline V gene (reference sequence). The V segment lost 0 bases and the J segment 3 bases; nucleotides outside the gene matches: 5. The CDR3 has 15 residues. For the CDR3, the DNA is TGTGCCAGCAGCCAAGATCTAGCGGTCTTCTACGAGCAGTACTTC. Residues: CASSQDLAVFYEQYF.

The chain recombines TRBV4-3 with TRBJ2-1; D is perhaps TRBD1 (6 bases). V was cut by 3 bases and J by 2 bases, with 26 bases left in between. The CDR3 spans 20 residues. Germline CDR1 is LGHNA and CDR2 is YSLEER. CDR3 bases: TGCGCCAGCAGCCAGGTACAGGGAAAGGGGACCCTCACACCCTACAATGAGCAGTTCTTC. This translates into CASSQVQGKGTLTPYNEQFF.

The gene calls are TRBV30 and TRBJ1-2; TRBD1 agrees at 7 bases. Germline V lookup: CDR1 GTSNPN, CDR2 SVGIG (reference sequence). The CDR3 has 13 residues. Losses at the gene ends were 4 bases for V and 4 bases for J; bases not matched to a gene: 6. The CDR3 spells CAWTPAGGYGYTF. The CDR3 bases are TGTGCCTGGACCCCCGCAGGGGGCTATGGCTACACCTTC.

The V and J genes are TRBV4-2 and TRBJ1-3, with D perhaps matching TRBD1 (5 bases). This CDR3 is 15 amino acids long. V was pared by 0 bases and J by 8 bases, with 14 bases between. Germline loops: CDR1 LGHNA, CDR2 YNFKEQ. DNA for the CDR3: TGTGCCAGCAGCCAAGATTTAGGACAAAGGGACACCATATATTTT. Protein: CASSQDLGQRDTIYF.

CDR3 residues: CASSQANNEQFF. The CDR3 bases are TGTGCCAGCAGCCAGGCCAACAATGAGCAGTTCTTC. The V and J genes are TRBV3-1 (or the pseudogene TRBV3-2) and TRBJ2-1; D not resolved. The V and J ends lost 3 bases and 5 bases respectively, with 5 bases between them. Germline CDR1 LGHDT, CDR2 YNNKEL (reference sequence). CDR3 length: 12 amino acids.